The 28 T cell receptor beta chains in this list originate from one sample, sequenced in a study of response to subunit inactivated influenza vaccine. MiXCR, run by TCRdb on the RT-PCR reads, gives a single entry per CDR3 protein. The sample yields 170,000 or so distinct CDR3 sequences, approximately 11% seen once. The source was CD8+ T cells sorted from PBMCs, collected around 2 years after vaccination. The receptors stem from a man aged 50 to 69 who received an inactivated influenza vaccine.

This clonotype has ten or more counts. The V and J genes are TRBV27 and TRBJ1-1; D uncertain. Trimming removed 1 base from V and 1 base from J, with 4 bases in between. This CDR3 spans 13 amino acids. The germline V gene has CDR1 MNHEY and CDR2 SMNVEV (reference sequence). CDR3 nucleotides: TGTGCCAGCAGTTTATACAAGAACACTGAAGCTTTCTTT. Its protein is CASSLYKNTEAFF.

This rearrangement joins TRBV4-3 to TRBJ2-1, with 13 positions matching TRBD2. V trimming: 0 bases; J trimming: 6 bases; junction bases outside the gene matches: 2. Germline V lookup: CDR1 LGHNA, CDR2 YSLEER. The CDR3 runs to 16 residues. CDR3 loop: CASSQEGLAGPNEQFF. The CDR3 nucleotides are TGCGCCAGCAGCCAAGAGGGACTAGCGGGACCCAATGAGCAGTTCTTC.

The rearrangement joins TRBV12-3 or TRBV12-4 to TRBJ2-1; maybe TRBD2 (7 bases). Trimming pared 6 bases from V and 7 bases from J, leaving 19 bases between. There are 15 residues in the CDR3. The CDR3 nucleotides read TGTGCCAGCAGCCCCCTGGGGGGGGCGCGGAATGAGCAGTTCTTC. Amino acids: CASSPLGGARNEQFF.

V usage is TRBV5-5 and J usage is TRBJ1-5; 7 positions match TRBD1. There are 17 residues in the CDR3. V dropped 4 bases and J dropped 7; count of bases not matched to a gene: 17. CDR1 and CDR2 (germline): SGHKS, YYEKEE (reference sequence). DNA for the CDR3: TGTGCCAGCAGCCTTAGAGTACAGGGGAGAACTCAACAGCCCCAGCATTTT. Residues: CASSLRVQGRTQQPQHF.

The table lists this clonotype with many counts. The chain is built from TRBV12-3 or TRBV12-4 and TRBJ2-7; D possibly corresponds to TRBD2 (5 bases). This CDR3 is built from 14 residues. V dropped 2 bases and J dropped 5 bases, with 13 bases sitting between them. The CDR3 reads CASSLRYREHEQYF. CDR3 bases: TGTGCCAGCAGTTTAAGGTATCGGGAACACGAGCAGTACTTC.

Notes on this clonotype: A single base separates this from a much larger clone, so it may be a read error. The chain uses TRBV4-2 and TRBJ1-2; D unclear. The V end lost 3 bases, the J end lost 7 bases, and 12 bases lay between the germline ends. The CDR3 spans 13 residues. Germline lookup yields CDR1 LGHNA and CDR2 YNFKEQ. The CDR3, as DNA: TGTGCCAGCAGCCAGGGCTTCGGCTCTGGCTACACCTTC. Encoded protein: CASSQGFGSGYTF.

The chain combines TRBV9 with TRBJ2-1; TRBD1 matches 11 bases. V lost 3 bases, J lost 6 bases, and 5 bases stayed unmatched. Germline CDR1 is SGDLS and CDR2 is YYNGEE. The CDR3 length is 15 residues. This CDR3 is CASSAAGTGGNEQFF. CDR3 sequence (DNA): TGTGCCAGCAGCGCAGCCGGGACAGGGGGCAATGAGCAGTTCTTC.

There are a few counts of this clonotype. The chain is built from TRBV24-1 and TRBJ2-1; D may correspond to TRBD1 or TRBD2 (5 bases each). The length of the CDR3 is 13 residues. Trimming took 4 bases from V and 6 from J, leaving 9 bases between them. CDR1 is KGHDR, CDR2 SFDVKD, per germline. This chain's CDR3 is CATSDTGTNEQFF. The CDR3 DNA is TGTGCCACCAGTGACACCGGGACCAATGAGCAGTTCTTC.

This clonotype has more than one count but fewer than ten. V gene TRBV5-1 combines with J gene TRBJ1-1, with D unclear. There are 15 residues in the CDR3. CDR1 is SGHRS and CDR2 is YFSETQ in the germline V gene. Trimming took 0 bases from V and 6 from J, leaving 15 bases between them. The CDR3: CASSLAFPSLAEAFF. The CDR3 DNA follows: TGCGCCAGCAGCTTGGCTTTTCCAAGCCTGGCTGAAGCTTTCTTT.

Only a few counts were recorded for this clonotype. The rearrangement uses TRBV15 and TRBJ2-2; D not certain. The CDR3 is made up of 15 amino acids. The V end was cut by 0 bases, the J end by 6 bases, with 11 bases between. Germline-derived CDR1 and CDR2 are LNHNV and YYDKDF (reference sequence). DNA of the CDR3: TGTGCCACCAGCAGAGATCTTAACGGGCCCGGGGAGCTGTTTTTT. Protein sequence: CATSRDLNGPGELFF.

This clonotype has more than one count but fewer than ten. V and J are TRBV10-2 and TRBJ2-7; TRBD1 aligns across 8 bases. The CDR3 runs to 14 residues. Germline V CDR1 and CDR2: WSHSY, SAAADI. V lost 4 bases to trimming and J lost 3 bases; unmatched junction nucleotides: 5. The CDR3 DNA is TGCGCCAGCAGTGTTGGGACAGGTGACTACGAGCAGTACTTC. Amino acid sequence: CASSVGTGDYEQYF.

This clonotype was seen a few times. The chain employs TRBV7-9 and TRBJ2-1; D tentatively reads TRBD1 or TRBD2 (5 bases each). Trimming removed 8 bases from V and 10 bases from J, with 12 bases in between. Germline lookup yields CDR1 SEHNR and CDR2 FQNEAQ (reference sequence). The CDR3 contains 11 residues. The CDR3 sequence is CASGGPGEQFF. In DNA form, the CDR3 reads TGTGCCAGCGGGGGACCTGGGGAGCAGTTCTTC.

The V call is TRBV7-6, the J call TRBJ2-7; D assignment may be TRBD1 or TRBD2 (6 bases each). The CDR3 sequence is 14 residues long. Between the trimmed V and J ends, which lost 3 bases and 4 bases, there was a span of 13 bases. Germline values: CDR1 SGHVS, CDR2 FNYEAQ. CDR3 in amino acids: CASSFGQGTYEQYF. The CDR3 coding sequence is TGTGCCAGCAGCTTTGGCCAGGGGACTTACGAGCAGTACTTC. Combining the CDR3 with reference TRBV7-6 and TRBJ2-7 gives the whole variable domain GAGVSQSPRYKVTKRGQDVALRCDPISGHVSLYWYRQALGQGPEFLTYFNYEAQQDKSGLPNDRFSAERPEGSISTLTIQRTEQRDSAMYRCASSFGQGTYEQYFGPGTRLTVT.

This clonotype was counted ten times or more. This sequence joins TRBV4-1 and TRBJ2-2; D is unclear. This CDR3 has 14 residues. V lost 1 base, J lost 4 bases, and 7 bases lay in between. Germline CDR1 reads MGHRA; CDR2 reads YSYEKL. CDR3 DNA sequence: TGCGCCAGCAGCCAAGGCCAGGCCACCGGGGAGCTGTTTTTT. This gives the protein CASSQGQATGELFF.

In this sample, this clonotype turned up many times. The chain combines TRBV9 with TRBJ2-1; TRBD2 agrees at 7 bases. Germline CDR1 SGDLS, CDR2 YYNGEE. The trim removed 4 bases at V and 2 bases at J, leaving 18 bases unmatched. The length of the CDR3 is 19 residues. This CDR3 is CASSPPTNSGPNPYNEQFF. As DNA, the CDR3 is TGTGCCAGCAGCCCACCGACCAATAGCGGGCCGAATCCCTACAATGAGCAGTTCTTC.

This clonotype was observed a few times. V is TRBV7-6 and J is TRBJ2-1; D not certain. The CDR3 runs 12 residues. Trimming took 6 bases from V and 7 from J, leaving 10 bases between them. The germline CDR1 and CDR2 sequences are SGHVS and FNYEAQ. The CDR3 bases are TGTGCCAGCAGTCCGCAACGGAATGAGCAGTTCTTC. Translating gives CASSPQRNEQFF.

The chain uses TRBV19 and TRBJ2-3; no clear D. This CDR3 comprises 15 residues. V lost 4 bases, J lost 3 bases, and 14 bases lay in between. CDR1 and CDR2 from the germline V gene are LNHDA and SQIVND (reference sequence). The CDR3 DNA reads TGTGCCAGTAGTACGCAAAGGACGCAGACAGATACGCAGTATTTT. As protein: CASSTQRTQTDTQYF.

This clonotype came up a few times. This sequence joins TRBV28 and TRBJ1-4, with D perhaps TRBD1 (6 bases). V was clipped by 4 bases and J by 9 bases, with 15 bases between them. Looked up from germline, CDR1 is MDHEN and CDR2 is SYDVKM. The CDR3 extends over 14 amino acids. This chain's CDR3 is CASSSLQTGQKLFF. CDR3 DNA sequence: TGTGCCAGCAGTTCCCTCCAGACAGGACAAAAACTGTTTTTT.

The gene calls are TRBV7-2 and TRBJ1-1; TRBD1 matches at 8 bases. The CDR3 runs to 15 residues. Germline CDR1 is SGHTA and CDR2 is FQGNSA. The V gene end was trimmed by 1 base and the J gene end by 6 bases; junction bases not matched to a gene: 7. Here the CDR3 reads CASSLGTGQFAEAFF. The DNA of the CDR3 is TGTGCCAGCAGCTTAGGGACAGGGCAGTTCGCTGAAGCTTTCTTT. The complete variable domain, with remaining parts taken from reference TRBV7-2 and TRBJ1-1, reads GAGVSQSPSNKVTEKGKDVELRCDPISGHTALYWYRQSLGQGLEFLIYFQGNSAPDKSGLPSDRFSAERTGGSVSTLTIQRTQQEDSAVYLCASSLGTGQFAEAFFGQGTRLTVV.

The V call is TRBV11-2, the J call TRBJ2-3; the D is unclear. The CDR3 runs 13 residues. Trimming removed 1 base from V and 6 bases from J, with 8 bases in between. In germline, CDR1 is SGHAT, CDR2 FQNNGV. The CDR3 reads CASSLVSVDTQYF. The CDR3 region has the DNA TGTGCCAGCAGCTTAGTGTCGGTGGATACGCAGTATTTT.

This clonotype was found a few times. The V gene is TRBV10-3, the J gene TRBJ2-1; D is tentatively TRBD1 or TRBD2 (5 bases each). The CDR3 spans 13 residues. The germline gives CDR1 ENHRY, CDR2 SYGVKD. V was cut by 11 bases and J by 5 bases, with 16 bases left in between. The CDR3 nucleotides are TGTGCCGTCCGGTGGGGACCTCACAATGAGCAGTTCTTC. It codes for CAVRWGPHNEQFF.

CDR3 in DNA: TGTGCCACCAGCAGACGGCGGACCTACAATGAGCAGTTCTTC. As protein: CATSRRRTYNEQFF. The rearrangement uses TRBV15 and TRBJ2-1, with unresolved D. Germline values: CDR1 LNHNV, CDR2 YYDKDF (reference sequence). Deletions cut 2 bases from V and 2 bases from J, with 7 bases between. The CDR3 has 14 amino acids.

A few counts support this clonotype. This chain uses TRBV7-9 with TRBJ1-4; D remains unclear. Germline V gene data show CDR1 as SEHNR and CDR2 as FQNEAQ (reference sequence). Trimming shortened V by 0 bases and J by 4 bases, and 9 bases separated the two germline ends. CDR3 length: 15 amino acids. Here the CDR3 DNA reads TGTGCCAGCAGCTTAGCGCGAGGGTATAATGAAAAACTGTTTTTT. The encoded protein is CASSLARGYNEKLFF.

This clonotype was observed a handful of times. J is TRBJ1-6 and V is TRBV28; no firm D call. CDR3 length: 15 residues. Germline loops: CDR1 MDHEN, CDR2 SYDVKM. Trimming pared 5 bases from V and 1 base from J, leaving 9 bases between. The CDR3 DNA reads as TGTGCCAGCAGTAGGGTGGAGTCCTATAATTCACCCCTCCACTTT. This gives the protein CASSRVESYNSPLHF.

The V call is TRBV27, the J call TRBJ2-1; the match to TRBD2 covers 8 bases. Germline CDR1 MNHEY, CDR2 SMNVEV (reference sequence). Trimming at V came to 7 bases and at J to 4 bases, leaving 9 bases not matched to a gene. There are 15 residues in the CDR3. As DNA, the CDR3 is TGTGCCAGCAAAATCTCTAGCGGGCCTTACAATGAGCAGTTCTTC. As protein: CASKISSGPYNEQFF.

In its sample, this clonotype was seen many times. The CDR3 region is CASSYSLGEYEQYF. The CDR3 DNA sequence: TGTGCCAGCAGTTACTCACTGGGGGAATACGAGCAGTACTTC. The genes are TRBV6-5 and TRBJ2-7; tentatively, D is TRBD1 or TRBD2 (5 bases each). The CDR3 has 14 amino acids. The V gene's germline CDR1 is MNHEY and CDR2 SVGAGI. V was cut by 0 bases and J by 4 bases, with 10 bases left in between.

This clonotype was detected a few times. The chain recombines TRBV7-2 with TRBJ2-3; 7 bases match TRBD2. The CDR3 spans 17 residues. Germline CDR1 and CDR2: SGHTA and FQGNSA. After removal of 7 bases from V and 3 bases from J, the junction contained 16 bases not matched to a gene. The CDR3 region has the DNA TGTGCCAGCATCTCCGGGGGTTGGGCGGGGGTAACAGATACGCAGTATTTT. It codes for CASISGGWAGVTDTQYF.

This clonotype was counted many times. The gene calls are TRBV20-1 and TRBJ2-7, with D hard to call. Germline CDR1 and CDR2: DFQATT and SNEGSKA (reference sequence). The CDR3 has 13 residues. V was clipped by 1 base and J by 6 bases, with 13 bases between them. CDR3 DNA sequence: TGCAGTGCTAGAGTCAGATTTACGGGCGAGCAGTACTTC. Its translation is CSARVRFTGEQYF.